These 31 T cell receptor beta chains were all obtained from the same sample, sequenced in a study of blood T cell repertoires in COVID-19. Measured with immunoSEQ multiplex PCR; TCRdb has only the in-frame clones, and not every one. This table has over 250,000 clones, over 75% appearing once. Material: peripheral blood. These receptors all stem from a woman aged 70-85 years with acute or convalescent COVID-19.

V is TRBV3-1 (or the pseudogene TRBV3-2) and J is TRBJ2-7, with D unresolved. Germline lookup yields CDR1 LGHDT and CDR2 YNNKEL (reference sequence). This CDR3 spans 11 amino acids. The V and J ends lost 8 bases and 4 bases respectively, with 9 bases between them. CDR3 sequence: CASGSYYEQYF. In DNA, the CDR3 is TGTGCCAGCGGCTCTTATTACGAGCAGTACTTC.

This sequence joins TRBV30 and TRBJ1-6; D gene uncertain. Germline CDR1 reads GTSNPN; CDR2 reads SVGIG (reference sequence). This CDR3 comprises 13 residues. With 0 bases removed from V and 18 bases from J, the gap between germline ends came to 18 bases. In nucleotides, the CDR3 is TGTGCCTGGAGTGTAAAGATCCCCCAGTCCCCCCACTTT. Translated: CAWSVKIPQSPHF.

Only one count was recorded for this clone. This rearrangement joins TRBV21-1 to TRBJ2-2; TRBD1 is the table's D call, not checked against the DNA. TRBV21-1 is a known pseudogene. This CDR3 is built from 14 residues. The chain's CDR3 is CASSKGTGARGAVF. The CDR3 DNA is TGTGCCAGCAGCAAGGGGACAGGGGCCCGGGGAGCTGTTTTT.

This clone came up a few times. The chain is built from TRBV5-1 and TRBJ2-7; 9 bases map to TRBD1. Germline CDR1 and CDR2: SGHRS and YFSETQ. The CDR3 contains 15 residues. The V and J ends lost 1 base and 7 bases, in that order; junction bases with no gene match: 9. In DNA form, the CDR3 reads TGCGCCAGCAGCTTGATCCAACAGGGGGCAGGGGAGCAGTACTTC. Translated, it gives CASSLIQQGAGEQYF. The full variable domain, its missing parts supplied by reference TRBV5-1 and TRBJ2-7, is KAGVTQTPRYLIKTRGQQVTLSCSPISGHRSVSWYQQTPGQGLQFLFEYFSETQRNKGNFPGRFSGRQFSNSRSEMNVSTLELGDSALYLCASSLIQQGAGEQYFGPGTRLTVT.

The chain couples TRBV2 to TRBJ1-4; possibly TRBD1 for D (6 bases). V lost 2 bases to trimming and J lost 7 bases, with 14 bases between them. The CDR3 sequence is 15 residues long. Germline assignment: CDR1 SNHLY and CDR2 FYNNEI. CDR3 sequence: CASSESAAGVEKLFF. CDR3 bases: TGTGCCAGCAGTGAAAGTGCTGCAGGGGTTGAAAAACTGTTTTTT.

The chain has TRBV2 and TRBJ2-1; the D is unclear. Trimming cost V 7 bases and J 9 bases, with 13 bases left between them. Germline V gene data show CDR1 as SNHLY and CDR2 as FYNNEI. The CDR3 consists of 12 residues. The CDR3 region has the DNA TGTGCCAGCAAACGGAGATCGGGTGAGCAGTTCTTC. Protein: CASKRRSGEQFF.

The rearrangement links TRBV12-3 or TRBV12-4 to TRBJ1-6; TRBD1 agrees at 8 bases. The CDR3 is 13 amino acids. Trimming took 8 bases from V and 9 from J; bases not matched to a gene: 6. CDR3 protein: CASGQGIGSPLHF. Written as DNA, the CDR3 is TGTGCCAGCGGACAGGGAATTGGTTCACCCCTCCACTTT.

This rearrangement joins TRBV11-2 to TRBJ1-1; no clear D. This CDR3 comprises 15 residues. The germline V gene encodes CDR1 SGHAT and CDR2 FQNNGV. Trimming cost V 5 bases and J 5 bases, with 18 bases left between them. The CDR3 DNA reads TGTGCCAGCAGCCTCCTTCAGGCTGGGTTTACTGAAGCTTTCTTT. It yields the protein CASSLLQAGFTEAFF.

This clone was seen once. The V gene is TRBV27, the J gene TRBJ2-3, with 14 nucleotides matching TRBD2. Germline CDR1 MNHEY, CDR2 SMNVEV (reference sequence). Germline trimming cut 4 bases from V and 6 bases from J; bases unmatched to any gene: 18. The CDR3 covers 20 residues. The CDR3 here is CASSSTLHGLAGGGADTQYF. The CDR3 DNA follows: TGTGCCAGCAGTTCGACCCTCCACGGACTAGCGGGGGGAGGTGCGGATACGCAGTATTTT.

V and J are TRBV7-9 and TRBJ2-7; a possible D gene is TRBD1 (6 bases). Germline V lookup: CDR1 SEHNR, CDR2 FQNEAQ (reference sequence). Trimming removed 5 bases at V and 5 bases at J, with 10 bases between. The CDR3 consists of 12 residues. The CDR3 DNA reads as TGTGCCAGCAGCGAACGACAGGACGAGCAGTACTTC. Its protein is CASSERQDEQYF.

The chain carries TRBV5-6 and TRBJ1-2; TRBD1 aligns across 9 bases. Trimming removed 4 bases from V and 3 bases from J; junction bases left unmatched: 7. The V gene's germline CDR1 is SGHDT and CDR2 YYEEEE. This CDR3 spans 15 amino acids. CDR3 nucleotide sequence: TGTGCCAGCAGCACAGGGACAGGGCGAGACTATGGCTACACCTTC. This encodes CASSTGTGRDYGYTF.

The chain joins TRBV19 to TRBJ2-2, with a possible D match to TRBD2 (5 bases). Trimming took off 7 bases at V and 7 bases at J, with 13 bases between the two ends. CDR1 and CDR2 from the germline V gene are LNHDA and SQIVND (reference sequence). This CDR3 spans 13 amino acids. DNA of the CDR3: TGTGCCAGTACAAGAGGGCCGGGCGGGGAGCTGTTTTTT. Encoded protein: CASTRGPGGELFF.

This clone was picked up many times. Here the CDR3 DNA reads TGTGCCAGCAGTGATTGGACAGGGAACAATGAGCAGTTCTTC. Translation gives CASSDWTGNNEQFF. J is TRBJ2-1 and V is TRBV2, with 8 bases aligning to TRBD1. The CDR3 consists of 14 residues. V dropped 3 bases and J dropped 5; count of bases not matched to a gene: 3. CDR1 and CDR2 from the germline V gene are SNHLY and FYNNEI.

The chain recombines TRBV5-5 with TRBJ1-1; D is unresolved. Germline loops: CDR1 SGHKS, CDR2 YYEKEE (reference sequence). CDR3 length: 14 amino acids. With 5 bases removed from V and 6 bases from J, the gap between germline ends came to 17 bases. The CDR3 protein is CASREGLGLAEAFF. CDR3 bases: TGTGCCAGCAGAGAAGGACTGGGGTTGGCTGAAGCTTTCTTT.

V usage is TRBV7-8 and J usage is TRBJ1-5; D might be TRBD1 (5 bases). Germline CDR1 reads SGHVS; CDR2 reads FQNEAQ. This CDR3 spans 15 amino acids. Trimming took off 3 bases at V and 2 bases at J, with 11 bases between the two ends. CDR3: CASSFHGGGNQPQHF. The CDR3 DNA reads TGTGCCAGCAGCTTTCACGGGGGGGGCAATCAGCCCCAGCATTTT.

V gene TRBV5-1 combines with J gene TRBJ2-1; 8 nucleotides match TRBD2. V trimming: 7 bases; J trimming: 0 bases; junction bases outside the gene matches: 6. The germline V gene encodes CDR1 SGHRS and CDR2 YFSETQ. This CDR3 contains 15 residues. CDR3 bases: TGCGCCAGCGGAACCGGGGGGGGCTCCTACAATGAGCAGTTCTTC. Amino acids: CASGTGGGSYNEQFF.

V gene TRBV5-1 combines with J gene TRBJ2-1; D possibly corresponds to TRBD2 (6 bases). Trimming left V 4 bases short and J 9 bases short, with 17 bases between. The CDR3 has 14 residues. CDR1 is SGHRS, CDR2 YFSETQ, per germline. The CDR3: CASSTGRERSEQFF. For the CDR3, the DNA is TGCGCCAGCAGCACAGGTCGGGAGCGAAGTGAGCAGTTCTTC.

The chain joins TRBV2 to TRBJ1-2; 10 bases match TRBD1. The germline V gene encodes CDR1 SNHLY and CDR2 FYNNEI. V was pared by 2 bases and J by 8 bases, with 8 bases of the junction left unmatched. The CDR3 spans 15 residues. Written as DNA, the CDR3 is TGTGCCAGCAGTGAACGACAGGGGGCAATAAGCGGCTACACCTTC. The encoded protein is CASSERQGAISGYTF.

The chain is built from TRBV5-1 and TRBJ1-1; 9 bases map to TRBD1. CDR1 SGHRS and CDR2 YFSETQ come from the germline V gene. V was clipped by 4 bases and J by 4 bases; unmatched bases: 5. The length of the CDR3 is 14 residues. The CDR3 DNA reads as TGCGCCAGCAGCGGGGGACAGGGAGGCACTGAAGCTTTCTTT. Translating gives CASSGGQGGTEAFF.

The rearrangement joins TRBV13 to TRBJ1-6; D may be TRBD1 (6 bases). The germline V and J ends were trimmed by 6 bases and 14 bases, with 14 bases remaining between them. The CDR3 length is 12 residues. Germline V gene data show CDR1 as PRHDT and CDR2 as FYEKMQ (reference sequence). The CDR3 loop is CASSPQGLTLHF. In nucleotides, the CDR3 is TGTGCCAGCAGTCCACAGGGCCTCACCCTCCACTTT. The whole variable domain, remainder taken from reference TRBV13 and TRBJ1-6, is AAGVIQSPRHLIKEKRETATLKCYPIPRHDTVYWYQQGPGQDPQFLISFYEKMQSDKGSIPDRFSAQQFSDYHSELNMSSLELGDSALYFCASSPQGLTLHFGNGTRLTVT.

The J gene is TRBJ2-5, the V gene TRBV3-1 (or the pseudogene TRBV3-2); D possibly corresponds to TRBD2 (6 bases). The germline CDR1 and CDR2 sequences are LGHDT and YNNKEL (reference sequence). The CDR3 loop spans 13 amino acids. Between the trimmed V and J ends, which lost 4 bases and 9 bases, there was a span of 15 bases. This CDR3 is CASSPGSLAPQYF. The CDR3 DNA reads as TGTGCCAGCAGCCCGGGAAGTCTAGCGCCCCAGTACTTC.

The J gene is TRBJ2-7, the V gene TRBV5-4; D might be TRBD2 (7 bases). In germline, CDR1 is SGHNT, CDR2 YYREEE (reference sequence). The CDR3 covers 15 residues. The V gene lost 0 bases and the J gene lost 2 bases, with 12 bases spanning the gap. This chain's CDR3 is CASSLGGGVPYEQYF. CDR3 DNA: TGTGCCAGCAGCTTGGGAGGGGGGGTGCCCTACGAGCAGTACTTC.

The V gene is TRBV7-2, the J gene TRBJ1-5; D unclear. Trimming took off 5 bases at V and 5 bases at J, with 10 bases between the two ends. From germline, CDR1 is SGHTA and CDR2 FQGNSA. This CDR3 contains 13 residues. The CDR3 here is CASSLTRDQPQHF. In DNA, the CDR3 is TGTGCCAGCAGCCTTACCCGAGATCAGCCCCAGCATTTT.

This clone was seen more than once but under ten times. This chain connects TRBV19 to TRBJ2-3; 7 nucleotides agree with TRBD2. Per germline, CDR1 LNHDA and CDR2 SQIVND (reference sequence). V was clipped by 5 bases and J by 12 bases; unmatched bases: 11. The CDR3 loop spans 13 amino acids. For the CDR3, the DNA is TGTGCCAGTAGTCCCCGTCGAGCGGGGAGTCAGTATTTT. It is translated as CASSPRRAGSQYF.

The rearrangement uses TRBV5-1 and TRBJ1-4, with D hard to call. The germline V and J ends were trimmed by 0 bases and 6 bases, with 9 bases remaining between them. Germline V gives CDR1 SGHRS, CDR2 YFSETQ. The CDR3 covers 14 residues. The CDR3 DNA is TGCGCCAGCAGCTTGGGAGAGTCCGATGAAAAACTGTTTTTT. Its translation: CASSLGESDEKLFF.

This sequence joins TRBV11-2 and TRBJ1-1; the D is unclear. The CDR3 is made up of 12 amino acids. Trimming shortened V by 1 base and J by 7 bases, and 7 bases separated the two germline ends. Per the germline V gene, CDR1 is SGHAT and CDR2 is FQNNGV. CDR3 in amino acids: CASSLAGFEAFF. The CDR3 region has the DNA TGTGCCAGCAGCTTAGCGGGGTTTGAAGCTTTCTTT.

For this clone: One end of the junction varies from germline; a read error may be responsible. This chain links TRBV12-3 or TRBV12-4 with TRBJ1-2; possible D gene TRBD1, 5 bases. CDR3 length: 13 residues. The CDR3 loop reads CASSAQGTREANF. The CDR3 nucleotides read TGTGCCAGCAGCGCTCAAGGTACCAGGGAGGCAAATTTC.

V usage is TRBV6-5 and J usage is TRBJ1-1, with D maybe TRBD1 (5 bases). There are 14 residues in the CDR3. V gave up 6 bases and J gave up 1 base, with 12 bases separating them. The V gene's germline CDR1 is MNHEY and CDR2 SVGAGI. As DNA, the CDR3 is TGTGCCAGCAGAGGCGGGACGGAGAACACTGAAGCTTTCTTT. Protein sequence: CASRGGTENTEAFF.

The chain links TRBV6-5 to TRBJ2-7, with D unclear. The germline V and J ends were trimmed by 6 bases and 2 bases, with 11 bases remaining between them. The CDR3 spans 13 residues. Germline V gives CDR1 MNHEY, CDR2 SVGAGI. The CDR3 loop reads CASRRYTAYEQYF. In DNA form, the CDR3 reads TGTGCCAGCAGAAGATACACCGCCTACGAGCAGTACTTC.

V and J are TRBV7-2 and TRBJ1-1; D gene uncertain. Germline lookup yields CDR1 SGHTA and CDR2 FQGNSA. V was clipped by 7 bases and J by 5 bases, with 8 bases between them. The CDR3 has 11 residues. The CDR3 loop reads CASTGETEAFF. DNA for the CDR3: TGTGCCAGCACTGGAGAGACTGAAGCTTTCTTT.

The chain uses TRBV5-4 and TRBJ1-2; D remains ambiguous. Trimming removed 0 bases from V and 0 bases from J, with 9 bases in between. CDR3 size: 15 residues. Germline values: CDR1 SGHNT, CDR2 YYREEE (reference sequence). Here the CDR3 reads CASSLESSPNYGYTF. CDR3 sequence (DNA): TGTGCCAGCAGCTTGGAGAGCTCGCCTAACTATGGCTACACCTTC. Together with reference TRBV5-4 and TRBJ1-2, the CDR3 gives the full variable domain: ETGVTQSPTHLIKTRGQQVTLRCSSQSGHNTVSWYQQALGQGPQFIFQYYREEENGRGNFPPRFSGLQFPNYSSELNVNALELDDSALYLCASSLESSPNYGYTFGSGTRLTVV.